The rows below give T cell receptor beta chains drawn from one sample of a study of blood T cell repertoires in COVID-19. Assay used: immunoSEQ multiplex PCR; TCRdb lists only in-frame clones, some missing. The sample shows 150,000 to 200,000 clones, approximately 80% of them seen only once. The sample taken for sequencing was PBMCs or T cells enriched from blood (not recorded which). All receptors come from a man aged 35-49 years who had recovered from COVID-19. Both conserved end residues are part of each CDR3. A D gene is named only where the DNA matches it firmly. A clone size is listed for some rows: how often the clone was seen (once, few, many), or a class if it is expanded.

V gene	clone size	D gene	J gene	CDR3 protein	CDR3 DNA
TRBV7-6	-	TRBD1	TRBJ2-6	CASRGLDRVGSGANVLTF	TGTGCCAGCAGAGGTCTAGACAGGGTGGGCTCTGGGGCCAACGTCCTGACTTTC
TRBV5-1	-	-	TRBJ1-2	CASSSLTALHGYTF	TGCGCCAGCAGCTCCCTAACAGCCTTACATGGCTACACCTTC
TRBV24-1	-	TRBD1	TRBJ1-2	CATSDPDRGDGYTF	TGTGCCACCAGTGATCCCGACAGGGGGGATGGCTACACCTTC
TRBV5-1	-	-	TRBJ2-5	CASSFGGQKRETQYF	TGCGCCAGCAGCTTCGGCGGCCAGAAGAGAGAGACCCAGTACTTC
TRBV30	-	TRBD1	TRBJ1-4	CAYSTGTGVEKLFF	TGTGCCTATTCAACCGGGACAGGGGTTGAAAAACTGTTTTTT
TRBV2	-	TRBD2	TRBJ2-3	CASSGDADTQYF	TGTGCCAGTAGCGGGGACGCAGATACGCAGTATTTT
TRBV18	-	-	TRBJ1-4	CASLTTANEKLFF	TGTGCCAGCTTGACAACAGCTAATGAAAAACTGTTTTTT
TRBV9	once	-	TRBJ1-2	CASSVAPGLAGYTF	TGTGCCAGCAGCGTAGCTCCAGGGTTGGCGGGCTACACCTTC
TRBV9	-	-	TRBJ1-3	CASSVAPDNSGNTIYF	TGTGCCAGCAGCGTAGCTCCAGATAACTCTGGAAACACCATATATTTT
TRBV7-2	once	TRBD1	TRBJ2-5	CASSLTGGLSGTQYF	TGTGCCAGCAGCCTGACAGGGGGCCTGTCGGGGACCCAGTACTTC
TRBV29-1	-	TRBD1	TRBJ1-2	CSVVGQGGYGYTF	TGCAGCGTTGTGGGACAGGGGGGCTATGGCTACACCTTC
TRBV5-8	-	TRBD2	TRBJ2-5	CASRIAGAETQYF	TGTGCCAGCAGAATAGCGGGGGCAGAGACCCAGTACTTC
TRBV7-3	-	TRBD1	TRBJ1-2	CASRGSPAGTENYGYTF	TGTGCCAGCAGGGGGAGCCCAGCCGGGACAGAGAACTATGGCTACACCTTC
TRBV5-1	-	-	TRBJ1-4	CASSLAGQKEEKLFF	TGCGCCAGCAGCTTGGCGGGACAAAAAGAGGAAAAACTGTTTTTT
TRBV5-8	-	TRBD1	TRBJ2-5	CASSMGQGKETQYF	TGTGCCAGCAGCATGGGACAGGGAAAGGAGACCCAGTACTTC
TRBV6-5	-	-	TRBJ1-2	CASSYSFRQDYGYTF	TGTGCCAGCAGTTACTCGTTTAGGCAGGACTATGGCTACACCTTC
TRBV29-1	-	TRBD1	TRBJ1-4	CSGWTGEEKLFF	TGCAGCGGATGGACAGGGGAGGAAAAACTGTTTTTT
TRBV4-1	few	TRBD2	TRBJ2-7	CASSQKQRGDTYEQYF	TGCGCCAGCAGCCAAAAGCAGCGGGGCGATACCTACGAGCAGTACTTC
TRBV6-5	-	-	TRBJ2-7	CASRAGSSYEQYF	TGTGCCAGCAGGGCGGGGTCCTCCTACGAGCAGTACTTC
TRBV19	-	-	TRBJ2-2	CASSKDWTNTGELFF	TGTGCCAGTAGTAAGGACTGGACGAACACCGGGGAGCTGTTTTTT
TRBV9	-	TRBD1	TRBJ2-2	CASSVAGQGLDTGELFF	TGTGCCAGCAGCGTGGCTGGACAGGGTTTGGACACCGGGGAGCTGTTTTTT
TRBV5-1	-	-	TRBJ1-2	CASRYRSGRDGYTF	TGCGCCAGCCGCTACAGGTCTGGAAGGGATGGCTACACCTTC
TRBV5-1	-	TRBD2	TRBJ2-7	CASSLGLAGASSPYEQYF	TGCGCCAGCAGCCTGGGACTAGCGGGGGCCTCTTCCCCCTACGAGCAGTACTTC
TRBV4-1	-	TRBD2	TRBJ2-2	CASSLTSGGRSNTGELFF	TGCGCCAGCAGCCTTACTAGCGGGGGGCGTTCTAACACCGGGGAGCTGTTTTTT
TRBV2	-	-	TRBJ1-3	CASSDQGIESGNTIYF	TGTGCCAGCAGTGATCAGGGCATTGAATCTGGAAACACCATATATTTT
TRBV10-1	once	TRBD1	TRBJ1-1	CASRNGQGTEAFF	TGCGCCAGCAGGAATGGACAGGGCACTGAAGCTTTCTTT
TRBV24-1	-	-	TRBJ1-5	CATSDSGRGVNQPQHF	TGTGCCACCAGTGATTCCGGCAGGGGTGTCAATCAGCCCCAGCATTTT
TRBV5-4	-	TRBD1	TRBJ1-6	CAGGQGPLGPPLHF	TGTGCCGGCGGACAGGGGCCCCTGGGGCCACCCCTCCACTTT
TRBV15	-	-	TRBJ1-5	CATSPGEQPQHF	TGTGCCACCAGCCCCGGGGAACAGCCCCAGCATTTT
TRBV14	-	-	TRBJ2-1	CASSQVIRNEQFF	TGTGCCAGCAGCCAAGTGATACGGAATGAGCAGTTCTTC
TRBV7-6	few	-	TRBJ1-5	CARWSQPQHF	TGTGCCAGGTGGAGTCAGCCCCAGCATTTT
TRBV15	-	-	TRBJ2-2	CATRSTGSGGELFF	TGTGCCACCAGAAGCACAGGGTCGGGCGGGGAGCTGTTTTTT
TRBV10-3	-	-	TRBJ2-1	CATEADSGGYNEQFF	TGTGCCACAGAAGCGGACTCGGGCGGTTACAATGAGCAGTTCTTC
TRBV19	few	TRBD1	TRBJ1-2	CASSVLQGIYGYTF	TGTGCCAGTAGTGTACTACAGGGGATCTATGGCTACACCTTC
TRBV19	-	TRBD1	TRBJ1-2	CASSSTGVSYGYTF	TGTGCCAGTAGCTCGACAGGGGTGAGCTATGGCTACACCTTC